These T cell receptor beta chains were read from a single sample in a study of T cell responses to AZD1222 COVID-19 vaccine. Sequencing was performed with immunoSEQ multiplex PCR; in TCRdb, only in-frame clones are kept and a portion is missing. This sample has tens of thousands of clones, with around 89% found just once. Sequences were derived from peripheral blood, sampled on day 0 of MenACWY control vaccination. These receptors came from an adult in good health. The CDR3 runs from the conserved cysteine through the conserved F or W. The order of the fields is clone size, J gene, D gene, V gene, CDR3 DNA, CDR3 protein. The D gene is left open where the match is weak. Size values are once, few and many counts, or a class for expanded clones, and some rows have none.

>NA|TRBJ1-3|NA|TRBV28
TGTGCCAGCATAGTTCTTGAGGTGACTGCGACTGGAAACACCATATATTTT
CASIVLEVTATGNTIYF
>few|TRBJ1-2|TRBD1|TRBV7-2
TGTGCCAGCAGCACCCCTCAGGGGGCTTTCTATGGCTACACCTTC
CASSTPQGAFYGYTF
>NA|TRBJ2-7|TRBD1|TRBV28
TGTGCCAGCAGTAAACCGGGACAGCTCTCCTACGAGCAGTACTTC
CASSKPGQLSYEQYF
>NA|TRBJ1-4|NA|TRBV28
TGTGCCAGCAGTTCCCGGGGGTTTGGTGAAAAACTGTTTTTT
CASSSRGFGEKLFF
>NA|TRBJ2-7|TRBD2|TRBV30
TGTGCCTGGGCCCGGGACTACCCGAACGAGCAGTACTTC
CAWARDYPNEQYF
>NA|TRBJ2-1|NA|TRBV28
TGTGCCAGCAGTTTTAACCTTCCGAAGGGGCAGTTCTTC
CASSFNLPKGQFF
>NA|TRBJ2-7|NA|TRBV19
TGTGCCAGTAGTATATCAGGGGACGAGCAGTACTTC
CASSISGDEQYF
>NA|TRBJ1-2|NA|TRBV7-9
TGTGCCAGCAGCTTAGATCCCGGGGCCACCTTC
CASSLDPGATF
>NA|TRBJ1-1|NA|TRBV7-3
TGTGCCAGCAGCTTAACCGGGCCACACACTGAAGCTTTCTTT
CASSLTGPHTEAFF
>NA|TRBJ2-7|NA|TRBV7-2
TGTGCCAGCAGCTACACCCCACATGACAGCTACGAGCAGTACTTC
CASSYTPHDSYEQYF
>NA|TRBJ1-1|NA|TRBV29-1
TGCAGCGCGACCGGCCCTGTCAGGACTGAAGCTTTCTTT
CSATGPVRTEAFF
>once|TRBJ2-7|NA|TRBV5-6
TGTGCCAGCAGCTTCAGGGGAAAAGGCTCCTACGAGCAGTACTTC
CASSFRGKGSYEQYF
>NA|TRBJ2-5|NA|TRBV7-9
TGTGCCAGCAGCTTAGGGGCTAACCAAGAGACCCAGTACTTC
CASSLGANQETQYF
>NA|TRBJ1-2|TRBD1|TRBV28
TGTGCCATCGGGGGTTCCCCGGGACAGGGCCACTATGGCTACACCTTC
CAIGGSPGQGHYGYTF
>NA|TRBJ2-1|NA|TRBV24-1
TGTGCCACCAGTGATCTTTGGTACAATGAGCAGTTCTTC
CATSDLWYNEQFF
>NA|TRBJ2-7|NA|TRBV27
TGTGCCAGCAGTTTATCAGGGCGGATTTCCTACGAGCAGTACTTC
CASSLSGRISYEQYF
>once|TRBJ2-5|NA|TRBV15
TGTGCCACCAGCGGGACCGGAGTGGAGACCCAGTACTTC
CATSGTGVETQYF
>NA|TRBJ1-4|NA|TRBV9
TGTGCCAGCACCCCGGGGAGGGCAACTAATGAAAAACTGTTTTTT
CASTPGRATNEKLFF
>NA|TRBJ2-2|NA|TRBV19
TGTGCCAGTAGTATTTCCTCGGCTAACACCGGGGAGCTGTTTTTT
CASSISSANTGELFF
>NA|TRBJ2-5|TRBD1|TRBV7-9
TGTGCCAGCAGCCTCGGGACAGGGAAGGAGACCCAGTACTTC
CASSLGTGKETQYF
>NA|TRBJ2-5|NA|TRBV10-1
TGCGCCAGCAGTGAGTCTGTTGGGACACAAGAGACCCAGTACTTC
CASSESVGTQETQYF
>NA|TRBJ2-1|TRBD1|TRBV9
TGTGCCAGCAGCGGACAGGGTAATGAGCAGTTCTTC
CASSGQGNEQFF
>NA|TRBJ2-7|TRBD1|TRBV11-2
TGTGCCAGCAGCTTAGGGACAGGGCATATCTACGAGCAGTACTTC
CASSLGTGHIYEQYF
>NA|TRBJ2-5|NA|TRBV28
TGTGCCAGCAGCAACCGGCAACGTGGGAGCGGGCAGACCCAGTACTTC
CASSNRQRGSGQTQYF
>NA|TRBJ2-7|NA|TRBV7-9
TGTGCCAGCAGCTTACGGGGGGCGGCCGAGCAGTACTTC
CASSLRGAAEQYF
>NA|TRBJ1-5|NA|TRBV5-6
TGTGCCAGCAGCTCGTTTAGCAATCAGCCCCAGCATTTT
CASSSFSNQPQHF
>NA|TRBJ2-7|TRBD2|TRBV6-2/TRBV6-3
TGTGCCAGCAGTTACAGTAGCGGGCGAACCTACGAGCAGTACTTC
CASSYSSGRTYEQYF
>NA|TRBJ2-3|TRBD2|TRBV9
TGTGCCAGCAGCCCGGGACTAGCGGGAGGAATTCCAGATACGCAGTATTTT
CASSPGLAGGIPDTQYF
>NA|TRBJ2-5|NA|TRBV7-2
TGTGCCAGCAGCTTTATGGGGGTGAGAGAGACCCAGTACTTC
CASSFMGVRETQYF
>NA|TRBJ2-5|NA|TRBV9
TGTGCCAGCAGCGTAGGTGTCGGTTCGTTACAAGAGACCCAGTACTTC
CASSVGVGSLQETQYF
>NA|TRBJ2-7|NA|TRBV6-2/TRBV6-3
TGTGCCAGCAGCCCCCGAGGGGCGATTCAAGAGCAGTACTTC
CASSPRGAIQEQYF
>NA|TRBJ2-1|NA|TRBV11-3
TGTGCCAGCAGAGGACCGGGAAATGAGCAGTTCTTC
CASRGPGNEQFF
>NA|TRBJ1-2|NA|TRBV12-3/TRBV12-4
TGTGCCAGCAGTTACGGAGGTTCAGACTACACCTTC
CASSYGGSDYTF
>NA|TRBJ2-7|TRBD2|TRBV7-3
TGTGCCAGCAGCTCGTTCTCCACGGGACTAGCGGACTACGAGCAGTACTTC
CASSSFSTGLADYEQYF
>NA|TRBJ2-7|TRBD1|TRBV30
TGTGCCGGCGGACAGGGGGCCTACGAGCAGTACTTC
CAGGQGAYEQYF
>once|TRBJ2-1|NA|TRBV6-4
TGTGCCAGCAGGAGGGACGGCAGCTCCTACAATGAGCAGTTCTTC
CASRRDGSSYNEQFF
>NA|TRBJ2-7|NA|TRBV5-1
TGCGCCAGCAGCCAAGCGCGGACCGGGGGCTACGAGCAGTACTTC
CASSQARTGGYEQYF
>once|TRBJ2-3|NA|TRBV5-1
TGCGCCAGCAGCTTGATTAGCGCCCTCACAGATACGCAGTATTTT
CASSLISALTDTQYF
>NA|TRBJ2-2|NA|TRBV7-9
TGTTGGGCGCCCGGGGAGCTGTTTTTT
CWAPGELFF
>NA|TRBJ2-7|NA|TRBV5-5
TGTGCCAGCAGTCCCAGCCTCTCCTACGAGCAGTACTTC
CASSPSLSYEQYF
>NA|TRBJ2-7|TRBD2|TRBV5-4
TGTGCCAGCAGCATAGCGGGAACCTACGAGCAGTACTTC
CASSIAGTYEQYF
>NA|TRBJ1-1|NA|TRBV4-3
TGCGCCAGCAGCCCTAGCCCCGGGGCCGGGACCATGAACACTGAAGCTTTCTTT
CASSPSPGAGTMNTEAFF
>NA|TRBJ1-1|NA|TRBV12-5
TGTGCTAGTGGTTTTTCAGCGAACACTGAAGCTTTCTTT
CASGFSANTEAFF
>NA|TRBJ2-3|TRBD2|TRBV28
TGTGCCAGCAGCACTAGCGGGAGGTCCCCAGATACGCAGTATTTT
CASSTSGRSPDTQYF
>NA|TRBJ2-1|TRBD2|TRBV5-1
TGCGCCAGCAGCCTTCCGACTAGCGGGCCGTACAATGAGCAGTTCTTC
CASSLPTSGPYNEQFF
>NA|TRBJ2-6|NA|TRBV27
TGTGCCAGCAAGGGCAGTACGGCCAACGTCCTGACTTTC
CASKGSTANVLTF
>NA|TRBJ1-1|TRBD1|TRBV7-9
TGTGCCAGCAGCGTGACAGGGATGAACACTGAAGCTTTCTTT
CASSVTGMNTEAFF
>NA|TRBJ1-2|NA|TRBV5-6
TGTGCCAGCAGCCCGAACTGGGGGGGAGGCTACACCTTC
CASSPNWGGGYTF
>NA|TRBJ2-7|NA|TRBV14
TGTGCCAGCGGCGAAACATCCTACGAGCAGTACTTC
CASGETSYEQYF
>NA|TRBJ1-2|NA|TRBV5-1
TGCGCCAGCAGCCTCGGTTTGATCCCGATCGTGGAGGGCTACACCTTC
CASSLGLIPIVEGYTF
>NA|TRBJ2-7|TRBD2|TRBV27
TGTGCCAGCAGTTTTTCAGGGATCGGGAGGGGGAGTTCCTACGAGCAGTACTTC
CASSFSGIGRGSSYEQYF
>once|TRBJ2-7|TRBD2|TRBV7-2
TGTGCCAGCAGCCGTGCCGGCGGGAGTGACTACGAGCAGTACTTC
CASSRAGGSDYEQYF
>NA|TRBJ2-7|TRBD1|TRBV4-3
TGCGCCAGCAGCACCCGGGACAGGGGTTTTTCCGAGCAGTACTTC
CASSTRDRGFSEQYF
>once|TRBJ2-5|TRBD1|TRBV5-1
TGCGCCACAGCCCCGACAGGGCGGGAGACCCAGTACTTC
CATAPTGRETQYF
>NA|TRBJ1-5|NA|TRBV19
TGTGCCAGTACCGGGGGCAGGGATCAGCCCCAGCATTTT
CASTGGRDQPQHF